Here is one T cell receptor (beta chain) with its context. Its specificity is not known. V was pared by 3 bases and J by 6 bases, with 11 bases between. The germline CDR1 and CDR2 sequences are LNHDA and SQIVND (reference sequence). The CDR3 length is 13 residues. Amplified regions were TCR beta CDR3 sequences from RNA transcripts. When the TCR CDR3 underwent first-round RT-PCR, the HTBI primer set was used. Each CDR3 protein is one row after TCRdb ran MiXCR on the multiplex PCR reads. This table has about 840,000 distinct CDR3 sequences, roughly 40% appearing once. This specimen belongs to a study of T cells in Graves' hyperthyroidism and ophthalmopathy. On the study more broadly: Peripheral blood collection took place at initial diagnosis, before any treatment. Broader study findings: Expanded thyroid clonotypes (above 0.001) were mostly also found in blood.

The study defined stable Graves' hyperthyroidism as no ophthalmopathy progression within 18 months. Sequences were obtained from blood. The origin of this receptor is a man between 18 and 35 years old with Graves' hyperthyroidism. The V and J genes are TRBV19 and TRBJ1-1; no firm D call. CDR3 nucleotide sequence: TGTGCCAGTAGTATGGAGGGATCCCCTGAAGCTTTCTTT. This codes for CASSMEGSPEAFF.